One T cell receptor beta chain is described in this entry. The antigen is undetermined. Using immunoSEQ multiplex PCR, the repertoire was profiled, and TCRdb retains in-frame clones only, with some absent. The table includes around 70,000 clones, approximately 88% detected once. Trimming cost V 5 bases and J 0 bases; bases outside gene matches: 10. Germline V gives CDR1 SGHVS, CDR2 FNYEAQ. CDR3 length: 16 amino acids. These data come from a study of a mutant IDH1 vaccine in newly diagnosed glioma. General study results and limits: Among top peripheral T cell clonotypes, changes seemed unrelated to pseudoprogression. Induction of immune responses by the vaccine occurred in about 95% of patients.

Time point meaning: week 35, safety follow-up. The content of each vaccine dose was 300 ug of mutant IDH1 20-mer peptide, and topical imiquimod accompanied it. Sequenced material: PBMCs, taken from a glioma patient whose treatment included an IDH1 peptide vaccine. The chain carries TRBV7-6 and TRBJ2-7; 7 bases fit TRBD1. The origin of this receptor is a young man with glioma. The CDR3 region has the DNA TGTGCCAGCAGCGCCAGACAGGGCAGGAGCTCCTACGAGCAGTACTTC. Residues: CASSARQGRSSYEQYF.